The TCR beta chain described here comes from a study of blood T cell repertoires in COVID-19. On the study more broadly: Researchers got acute and convalescent COVID-19 samples from the United States, Italy and Spain. T cells, B-cell-depleted T cells, or PBMCs supplied cDNA or gDNA.

How the authors handled the data: Amplification with reference gene primers provided the estimates of nucleated cell counts. The repertoire was sequenced with immunoSEQ multiplex PCR; TCRdb's copy has only in-frame clones and lacks some. From that table come the V and J calls and clone size; the DNA was used to work out D and trimming. Among a few hundred thousand clones listed, about 87% were seen once. Germline CDR1 SGDLS, CDR2 YYNGEE. The length of the CDR3 is 17 residues. Trimming took 1 base from V and 0 from J; bases not matched to a gene: 10. Sequencing used peripheral blood. The source of this sequence is a woman under 40 who had recovered from COVID-19. The chain joins TRBV9 to TRBJ2-7, with TRBD2 matching over 7 bases. In DNA form, the CDR3 reads TGTGCCAGCAGCGTACAAGCTCCAGCGGGGTTCTCCTACGAGCAGTACTTC. It encodes CASSVQAPAGFSYEQYF. Complete variable domain (other parts from reference TRBV9 and TRBJ2-7): DSGVTQTPKHLITATGQRVTLRCSPRSGDLSVYWYQQSLDQGLQFLIQYYNGEERAKGNILERFSAQQFPDLHSELNLSSLELGDSALYFCASSVQAPAGFSYEQYFGPGTRLTVT.